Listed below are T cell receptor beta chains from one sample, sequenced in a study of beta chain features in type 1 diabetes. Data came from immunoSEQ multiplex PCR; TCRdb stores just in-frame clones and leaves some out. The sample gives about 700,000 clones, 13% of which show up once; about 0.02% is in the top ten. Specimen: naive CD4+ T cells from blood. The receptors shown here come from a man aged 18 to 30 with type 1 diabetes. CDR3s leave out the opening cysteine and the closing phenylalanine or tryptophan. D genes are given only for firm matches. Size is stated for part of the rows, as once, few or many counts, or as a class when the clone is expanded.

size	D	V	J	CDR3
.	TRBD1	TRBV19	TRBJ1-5	ASSLGQGSNQPQH
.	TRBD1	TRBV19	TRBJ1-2	ASSFSGTGLNYGYT
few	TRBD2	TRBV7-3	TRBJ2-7	ASSSTSGGEQY
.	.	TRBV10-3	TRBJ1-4	AISDTGDEKLF
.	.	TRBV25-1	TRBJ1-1	ASSDRLNTEAF
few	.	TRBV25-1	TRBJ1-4	ASSGDGGRLF
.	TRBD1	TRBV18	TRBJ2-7	ASSPGDRDREQY
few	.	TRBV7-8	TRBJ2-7	ASSLAVAGPYEQY
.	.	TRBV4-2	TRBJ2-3	ASSRGGTVTDTQY
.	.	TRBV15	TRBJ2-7	ATSRSGVNNEQY
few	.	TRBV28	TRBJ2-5	ASSPPTGETQY
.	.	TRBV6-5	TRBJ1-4	ASSELGPVGKLF
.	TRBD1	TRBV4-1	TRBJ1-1	ASSRQGLNTEAF
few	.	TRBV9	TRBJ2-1	ASSVRPNINEQF
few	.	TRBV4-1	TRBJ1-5	ASSQDLGRQVHQPQH
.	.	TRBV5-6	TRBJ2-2	ASSLVVYRTGELF
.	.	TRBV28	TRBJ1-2	ATTRHYGYT
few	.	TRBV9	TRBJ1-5	ASSAPFSNQPQH
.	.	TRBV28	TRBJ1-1	ASSSSAIQPDWNTEAF
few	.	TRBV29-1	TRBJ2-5	SVGLRLGETQY
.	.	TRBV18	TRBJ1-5	ASSLYDSGSRNQPQH
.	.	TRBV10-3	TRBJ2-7	AISEGAGTYEQY
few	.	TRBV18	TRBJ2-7	ASSGSYEQY